This entry lists 10 T cell receptor beta chains sequenced from one sample in a study of blood T cell repertoires in COVID-19. Clones were read by immunoSEQ multiplex PCR, and TCRdb kept only the in-frame ones, dropping some. The table includes approximately 120,000 clones, roughly 85% detected once. Material: peripheral blood. The receptors derive from a human donor in a cohort sampled during active COVID-19.

The V call is TRBV5-4, the J call TRBJ2-3, with 9 nucleotides matching TRBD2. In germline, CDR1 is SGHNT, CDR2 YYREEE (reference sequence). The V segment lost 2 bases and the J segment 4 bases; nucleotides outside the gene matches: 14. The CDR3 length is 18 residues. Here the CDR3 reads CASSFYLSGGGAADTQYF. CDR3 sequence (DNA): TGTGCCAGCAGCTTTTATCTGTCCGGCGGGGGGGCCGCAGATACGCAGTATTTT. Variable domain in full (rest from reference TRBV5-4 and TRBJ2-3): ETGVTQSPTHLIKTRGQQVTLRCSSQSGHNTVSWYQQALGQGPQFIFQYYREEENGRGNFPPRFSGLQFPNYSSELNVNALELDDSALYLCASSFYLSGGGAADTQYFGPGTRLTVL.

The chain links TRBV6-5 to TRBJ1-1, with 7 bases matching TRBD1. This CDR3 region has 12 residues. V lost 7 bases, J lost 7 bases, and 6 bases stayed unmatched. Germline V lookup: CDR1 MNHEY, CDR2 SVGAGI. CDR3 amino acids: CASNKGQLEAFF. CDR3 nucleotide sequence: TGTGCCAGCAACAAGGGACAGCTTGAAGCTTTCTTT.

CDR3 sequence reads: CASSSQGRGQETQYF. DNA of the CDR3: TGTGCCAGCAGTTCGCAGGGTAGGGGCCAAGAGACCCAGTACTTC. The chain joins TRBV28 to TRBJ2-5; weak D call: TRBD1 (5 bases). CDR3 length equals 15 residues. V lost 4 bases to trimming and J lost 1 base, with 13 bases between them. Germline CDR1 is MDHEN and CDR2 is SYDVKM.

The J gene is TRBJ1-2, the V gene TRBV4-3; tentatively, D is TRBD1 (6 bases). Looked up from germline, CDR1 is LGHNA and CDR2 is YSLEER. Trimming took off 0 bases at V and 4 bases at J, with 12 bases between the two ends. The CDR3 consists of 15 residues. CDR3 sequence reads: CASSQDTGRGYGYTF. CDR3 in DNA: TGCGCCAGCAGCCAAGATACAGGGAGGGGCTATGGCTACACCTTC.

This clone has only one observation. The chain has TRBV7-3 and TRBJ2-3, with D hard to call. The CDR3 has 14 residues. The germline gives CDR1 SGHTA, CDR2 FQGTGA. Trimming took off 5 bases at V and 1 base at J, with 10 bases between the two ends. DNA of the CDR3: TGTGCCAGCAGCGCGTTGTCGGGCACAGATACGCAGTATTTT. Protein sequence: CASSALSGTDTQYF. Supplemented by reference TRBV7-3 and TRBJ2-3, the full variable domain reads GAGVSQTPSNKVTEKGKYVELRCDPISGHTALYWYRQSLGQGPEFLIYFQGTGAADDSGLPNDRFFAVRPEGSVSTLKIQRTERGDSAVYLCASSALSGTDTQYFGPGTRLTVL.

V usage is TRBV5-1 and J usage is TRBJ2-7; a weak D match, TRBD2 (6 bases). CDR1 SGHRS and CDR2 YFSETQ come from the germline V gene. This CDR3 contains 16 residues. The germline V and J ends were trimmed by 0 bases and 0 bases, with 13 bases remaining between them. The CDR3 region has the DNA TGCGCCAGCAGCTTGGTCGCGGGATTAAGCTCCTACGAGCAGTACTTC. The encoded protein is CASSLVAGLSSYEQYF.

This sequence joins TRBV7-9 and TRBJ2-1; 11 positions agree with TRBD2. The CDR3 covers 16 residues. Germline loops: CDR1 SEHNR, CDR2 FQNEAQ (reference sequence). The J segment lost 0 bases and the V segment lost 5 bases, leaving 3 bases of the junction unmatched. CDR3: CASSLTSGTSYNEQFF. Written as DNA, the CDR3 is TGTGCCAGCAGCCTGACTAGCGGGACCTCCTACAATGAGCAGTTCTTC.

V gene TRBV24-1 combines with J gene TRBJ1-2; the D gene is possibly TRBD1 (5 bases). Per the germline V gene, CDR1 is KGHDR and CDR2 is SFDVKD. The CDR3 totals 14 residues. V lost 1 base, J lost 8 bases, and 13 bases lay in between. The CDR3: CATSDFSRTRGYTF. The DNA for the CDR3 is TGTGCCACCAGTGATTTTTCCAGGACAAGAGGCTACACCTTC.

This chain joins TRBV2 and TRBJ2-2; 7 bases fit TRBD2. With V trimmed by 3 bases and J by 4 bases, 5 bases remained unmatched. This CDR3 is built from 15 residues. Germline lookup yields CDR1 SNHLY and CDR2 FYNNEI. The CDR3 nucleotides are TGTGCCAGCAGTGAGTTGGGAGGGATCACCGGGGAGCTGTTTTTT. This codes for CASSELGGITGELFF.

The chain is built from TRBV15 and TRBJ1-2, with unresolved D. V was clipped by 0 bases and J by 1 base, with 6 bases between them. Per the germline V gene, CDR1 is LNHNV and CDR2 is YYDKDF (reference sequence). This CDR3 region has 14 residues. The DNA for the CDR3 is TGTGCCACCAGCAGAGACCCCAATAACTATGGCTACACCTTC. It yields the protein CATSRDPNNYGYTF.